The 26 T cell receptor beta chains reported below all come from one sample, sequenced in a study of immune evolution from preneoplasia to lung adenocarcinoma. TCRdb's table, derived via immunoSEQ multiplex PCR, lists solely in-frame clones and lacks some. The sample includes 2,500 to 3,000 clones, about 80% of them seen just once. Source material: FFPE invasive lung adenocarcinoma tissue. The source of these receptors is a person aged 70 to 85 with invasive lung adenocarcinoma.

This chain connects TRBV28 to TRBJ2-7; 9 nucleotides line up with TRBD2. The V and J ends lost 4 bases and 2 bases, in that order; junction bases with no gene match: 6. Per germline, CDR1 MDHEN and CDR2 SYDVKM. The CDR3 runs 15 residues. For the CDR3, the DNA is TGTGCCAGCAGTTATAGCGGGAGTCCAACCTACGAGCAGTACTTC. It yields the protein CASSYSGSPTYEQYF.

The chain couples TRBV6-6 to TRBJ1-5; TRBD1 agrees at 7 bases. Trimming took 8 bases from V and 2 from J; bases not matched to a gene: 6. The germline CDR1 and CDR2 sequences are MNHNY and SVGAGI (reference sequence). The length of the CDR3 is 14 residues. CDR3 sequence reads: CASGDRAGNQPQHF. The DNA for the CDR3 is TGTGCCAGCGGAGACAGGGCCGGCAATCAGCCCCAGCATTTT.

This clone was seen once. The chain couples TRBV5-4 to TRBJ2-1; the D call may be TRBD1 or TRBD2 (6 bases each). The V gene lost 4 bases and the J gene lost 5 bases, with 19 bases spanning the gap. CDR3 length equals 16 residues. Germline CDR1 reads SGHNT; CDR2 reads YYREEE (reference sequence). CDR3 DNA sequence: TGTGCCAGCAGCGGCCGGGGGCGGGCGGGGAACAATGAGCAGTTCTTC. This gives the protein CASSGRGRAGNNEQFF.

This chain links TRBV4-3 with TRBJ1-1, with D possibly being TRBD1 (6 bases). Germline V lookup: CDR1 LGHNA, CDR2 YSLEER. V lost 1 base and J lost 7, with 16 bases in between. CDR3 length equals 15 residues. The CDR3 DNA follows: TGCGCCAGCAGCCAAGGGGGGACACCCTTTAGTGAAGCTTTCTTT. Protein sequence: CASSQGGTPFSEAFF.

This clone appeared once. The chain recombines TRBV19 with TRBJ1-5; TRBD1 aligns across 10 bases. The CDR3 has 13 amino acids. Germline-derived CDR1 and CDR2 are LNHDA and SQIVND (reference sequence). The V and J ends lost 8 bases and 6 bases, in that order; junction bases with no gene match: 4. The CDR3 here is CASGGTGAQPQHF. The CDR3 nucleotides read TGTGCCAGTGGCGGGACAGGGGCTCAGCCCCAGCATTTT.

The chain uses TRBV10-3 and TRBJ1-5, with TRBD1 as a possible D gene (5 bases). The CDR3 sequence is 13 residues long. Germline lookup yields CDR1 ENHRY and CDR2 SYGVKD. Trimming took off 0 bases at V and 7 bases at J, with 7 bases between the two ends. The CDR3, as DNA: TGTGCCATCAGTGAGTCCGGGGGGCAGCCCCAGCATTTT. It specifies CAISESGGQPQHF.

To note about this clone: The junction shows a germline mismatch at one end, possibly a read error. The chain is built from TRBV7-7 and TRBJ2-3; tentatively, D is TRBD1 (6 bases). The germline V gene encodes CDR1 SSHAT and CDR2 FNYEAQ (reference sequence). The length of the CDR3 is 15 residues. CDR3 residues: CASSFTGSSTDTQYF. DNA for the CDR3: TGTGCTAGCAGTTTTACAGGGAGTAGCACAGATACGCAGTATTTT.

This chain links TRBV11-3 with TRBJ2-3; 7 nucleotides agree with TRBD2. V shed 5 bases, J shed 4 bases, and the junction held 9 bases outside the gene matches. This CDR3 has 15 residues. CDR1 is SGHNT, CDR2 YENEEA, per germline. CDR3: CASSRGVTSPDTQYF. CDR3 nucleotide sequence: TGTGCCAGCAGCCGGGGGGTTACCAGCCCAGATACGCAGTATTTT.

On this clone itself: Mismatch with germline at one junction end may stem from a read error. The CDR3: CASSSTSSGGVVF. The CDR3 nucleotides read TGTGCCAGCAGCTCAACCTCTAGCGGGGGAGTGGTCTTC. The rearrangement links TRBV7-3 to TRBJ2-1; TRBD2 agrees at 10 bases. The V gene's germline CDR1 is SGHTA and CDR2 FQGTGA. The CDR3 contains 13 residues.

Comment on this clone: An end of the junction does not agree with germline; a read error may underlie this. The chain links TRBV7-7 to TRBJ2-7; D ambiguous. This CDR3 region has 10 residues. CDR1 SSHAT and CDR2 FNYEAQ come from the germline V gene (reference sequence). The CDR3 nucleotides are TGTGCTAGCAGCCAGAAGGAGCAGTACTTC. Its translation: CASSQKEQYF.

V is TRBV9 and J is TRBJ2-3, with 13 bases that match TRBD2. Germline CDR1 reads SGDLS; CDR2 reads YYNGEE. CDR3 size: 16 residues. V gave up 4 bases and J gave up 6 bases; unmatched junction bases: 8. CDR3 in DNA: TGTGCCAGCAGCCCCCCGGGACTAGCGGGGCAGGATACGCAGTATTTT. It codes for CASSPPGLAGQDTQYF. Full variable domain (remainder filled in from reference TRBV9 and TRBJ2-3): DSGVTQTPKHLITATGQRVTLRCSPRSGDLSVYWYQQSLDQGLQFLIQYYNGEERAKGNILERFSAQQFPDLHSELNLSSLELGDSALYFCASSPPGLAGQDTQYFGPGTRLTVL.

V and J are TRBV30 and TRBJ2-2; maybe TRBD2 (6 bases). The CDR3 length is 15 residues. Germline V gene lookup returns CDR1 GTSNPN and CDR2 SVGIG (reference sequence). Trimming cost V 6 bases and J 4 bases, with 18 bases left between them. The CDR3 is CACQPGGGSTGELFF. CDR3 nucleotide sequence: TGTGCCTGTCAACCTGGCGGAGGGTCCACCGGGGAGCTGTTTTTT.

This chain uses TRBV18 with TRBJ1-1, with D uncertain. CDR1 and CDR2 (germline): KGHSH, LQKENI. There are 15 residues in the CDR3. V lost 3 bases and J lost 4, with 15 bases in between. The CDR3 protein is CASSPQVEPSTEAFF. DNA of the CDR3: TGTGCCAGCTCACCCCAGGTGGAGCCGAGCACTGAAGCTTTCTTT.

The CDR3 DNA reads as TGTGCCAGCAGCCCACCCTCAGACAGGGGGCTTTACAATGAGCAGTTCTTC. Protein sequence: CASSPPSDRGLYNEQFF. This chain connects TRBV7-9 to TRBJ2-1; 10 bases map to TRBD1. V was clipped by 5 bases and J by 4 bases; unmatched bases: 11. Germline CDR1 reads SEHNR; CDR2 reads FQNEAQ (reference sequence). CDR3 length equals 17 residues.

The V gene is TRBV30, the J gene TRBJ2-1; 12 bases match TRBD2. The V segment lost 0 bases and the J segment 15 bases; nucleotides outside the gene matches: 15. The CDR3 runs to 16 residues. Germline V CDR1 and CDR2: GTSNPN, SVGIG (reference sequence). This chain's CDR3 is CAWSVPVTSGRPFSFF. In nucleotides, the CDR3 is TGTGCCTGGAGTGTACCGGTAACTAGCGGGAGGCCTTTTTCGTTCTTC.

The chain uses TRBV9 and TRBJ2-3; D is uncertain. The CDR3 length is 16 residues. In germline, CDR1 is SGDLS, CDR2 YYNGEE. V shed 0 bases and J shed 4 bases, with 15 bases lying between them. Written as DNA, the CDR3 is TGTGCCAGCAGCGTAGCCCTCGGACGTGCGGCAGATACGCAGTATTTT. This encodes CASSVALGRAADTQYF.

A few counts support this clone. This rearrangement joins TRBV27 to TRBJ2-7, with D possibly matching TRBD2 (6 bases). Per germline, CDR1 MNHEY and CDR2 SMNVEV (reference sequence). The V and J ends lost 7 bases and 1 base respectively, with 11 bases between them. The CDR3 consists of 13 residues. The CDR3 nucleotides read TGTGCCAGCATGGAGGGGTTGTCCTACGAGCAGTACTTC. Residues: CASMEGLSYEQYF.

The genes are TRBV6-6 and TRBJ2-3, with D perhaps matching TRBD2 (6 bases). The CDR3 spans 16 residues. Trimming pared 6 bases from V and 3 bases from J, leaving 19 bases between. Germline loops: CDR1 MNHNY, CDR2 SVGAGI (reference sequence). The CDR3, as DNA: TGTGCCAGCAGCACCCATAGCGGAAAGGGGACAGATACGCAGTATTTT. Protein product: CASSTHSGKGTDTQYF.

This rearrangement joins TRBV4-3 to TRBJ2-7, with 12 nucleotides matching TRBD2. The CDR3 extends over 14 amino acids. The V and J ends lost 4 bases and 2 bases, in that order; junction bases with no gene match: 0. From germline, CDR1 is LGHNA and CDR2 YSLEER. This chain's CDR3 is CASSPSGRAYEQYF. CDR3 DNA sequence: TGCGCCAGCAGCCCTAGCGGGAGGGCCTACGAGCAGTACTTC.

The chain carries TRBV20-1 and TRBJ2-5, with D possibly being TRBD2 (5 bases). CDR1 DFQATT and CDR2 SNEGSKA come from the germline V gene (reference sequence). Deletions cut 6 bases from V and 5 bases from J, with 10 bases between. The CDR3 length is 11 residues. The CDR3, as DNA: TGCAGTGCCTTAGCGAGGGAGACCCAGTACTTC. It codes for CSALARETQYF.

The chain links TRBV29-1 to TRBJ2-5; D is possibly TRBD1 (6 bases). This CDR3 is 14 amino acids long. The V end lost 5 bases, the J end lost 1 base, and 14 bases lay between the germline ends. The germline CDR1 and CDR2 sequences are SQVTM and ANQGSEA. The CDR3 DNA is TGCAGCGTTCCCCTCGGACAGATCCAAGAGACCCAGTACTTC. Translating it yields CSVPLGQIQETQYF.

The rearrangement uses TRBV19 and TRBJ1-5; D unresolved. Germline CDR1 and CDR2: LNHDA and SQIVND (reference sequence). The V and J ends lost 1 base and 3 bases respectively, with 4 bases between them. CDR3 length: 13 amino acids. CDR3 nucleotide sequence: TGTGCCAGTAGTATAGCTCACAATCAGCCCCAGCATTTT. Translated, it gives CASSIAHNQPQHF.

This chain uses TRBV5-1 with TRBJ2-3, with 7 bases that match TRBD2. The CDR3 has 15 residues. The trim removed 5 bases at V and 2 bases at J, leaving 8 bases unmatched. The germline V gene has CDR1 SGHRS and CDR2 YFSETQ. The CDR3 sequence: CASRWGEGNTDTQYF. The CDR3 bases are TGCGCCAGCAGATGGGGGGAGGGTAACACAGATACGCAGTATTTT.

For the CDR3, the DNA is TGTGCCAGCAGCTTAGGCGTCGAGTACGAGCAGTACTTC. It specifies CASSLGVEYEQYF. The genes are TRBV7-8 and TRBJ2-7; D uncertain. The CDR3 spans 13 residues. Germline-derived CDR1 and CDR2 are SGHVS and FQNEAQ. Deletions cut 1 base from V and 4 bases from J, with 8 bases between. Based on the CDR3 plus reference TRBV7-8 and TRBJ2-7, the full variable domain is GAGVSQSPRYKVAKRGQDVALRCDPISGHVSLFWYQQALGQGPEFLTYFQNEAQLDKSGLPSDRFFAERPEGSVSTLKIQRTQQEDSAVYLCASSLGVEYEQYFGPGTRLTVT.

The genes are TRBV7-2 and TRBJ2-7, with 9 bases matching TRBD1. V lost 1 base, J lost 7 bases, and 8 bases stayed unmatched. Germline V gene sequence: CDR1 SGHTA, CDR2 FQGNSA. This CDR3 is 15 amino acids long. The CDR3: CASSLVMGQGGEQYF. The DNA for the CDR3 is TGTGCCAGCAGCTTAGTAATGGGACAGGGTGGGGAGCAGTACTTC.

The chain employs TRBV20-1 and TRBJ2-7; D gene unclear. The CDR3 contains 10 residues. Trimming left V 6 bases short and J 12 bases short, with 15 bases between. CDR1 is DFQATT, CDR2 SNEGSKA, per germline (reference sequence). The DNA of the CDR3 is TGCAGTGCACCCCAAGGCGGTCGGTACTTC. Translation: CSAPQGGRYF.